This entry lists 32 T cell receptor beta chains sequenced from one sample in a study of blood T cells in healthy people across ages. Alongside a J-beta primer mix, a sample-barcoded 5' primer served in a second PCR lasting roughly 7 to 11 cycles. From the 5' RACE reads, TCRdb called clonotypes with MiXCR, one entry per CDR3 protein. The table includes around 870,000 distinct CDR3 sequences, around 30% detected once. Sequencing was performed on blood. These TCRs come from a woman older than 75 in good health.

V gene TRBV30 combines with J gene TRBJ2-7, with a weak D call TRBD2 (5 bases). The CDR3 extends over 13 amino acids. Germline loops: CDR1 GTSNPN, CDR2 SVGIG (reference sequence). Trimming left V 1 base short and J 5 bases short, with 12 bases between. CDR3 residues: CAWSAGELHEQYF. CDR3 in DNA: TGTGCCTGGAGTGCCGGGGAACTGCACGAGCAGTACTTC.

As to this clonotype: A much larger clone lies a single base off, so this may be a read error. The rearrangement links TRBV20-1 to TRBJ2-5, with 7 bases matching TRBD2. V lost 3 bases to trimming and J lost 5 bases; unmatched junction nucleotides: 15. The CDR3 has 16 amino acids. The germline V gene encodes CDR1 DFQATT and CDR2 SNEGSKA (reference sequence). The DNA for the CDR3 is TGCAGTGCTAGGAATGTGGGGGGACTATGGGGCGAGACCCAGTACTTC. It encodes CSARNVGGLWGETQYF.

This clonotype was counted ten times or more. This chain joins TRBV10-2 and TRBJ2-7, with D possibly called TRBD1 or TRBD2 (5 bases each). The CDR3 is 11 residues long. V lost 10 bases to trimming and J lost 4 bases, with 11 bases between them. In germline, CDR1 is WSHSY, CDR2 SAAADI. Here the CDR3 DNA reads TGCGCCACCCGGGACCTTTACGAGCAGTACTTC. Residues: CATRDLYEQYF.

This clonotype occurred a few times. The chain combines TRBV29-1 with TRBJ1-1; D is ambiguous. Germline loops: CDR1 SQVTM, CDR2 ANQGSEA. The CDR3 contains 13 residues. V was clipped by 7 bases and J by 2 bases, with 14 bases between them. For the CDR3, the DNA is TGCAGCGCCGCGCCGGACGGAAACACTGAAGCTTTCTTT. It is translated as CSAAPDGNTEAFF.

This clonotype was seen a few times. The chain joins TRBV18 to TRBJ2-5; 11 positions match TRBD1. There are 17 residues in the CDR3. Germline V CDR1 and CDR2: KGHSH, LQKENI. The V and J ends lost 0 bases and 1 base, in that order; junction bases with no gene match: 4. The CDR3 nucleotides are TGTGCCAGCTCACCACCGGGGACAGGGGGTACCCAAGAGACCCAGTACTTC. Protein product: CASSPPGTGGTQETQYF.

This clonotype appeared a few times. The V and J genes are TRBV5-1 and TRBJ1-1, with D tentatively TRBD1 (5 bases). The germline V gene encodes CDR1 SGHRS and CDR2 YFSETQ. The CDR3 is 13 amino acids. V was clipped by 0 bases and J by 9 bases, with 12 bases between them. The CDR3 loop is CASSLGGLGKAFF. DNA of the CDR3: TGCGCCAGCAGCTTGGGGGGCCTCGGGAAAGCTTTCTTT.

Details on this clonotype: A much larger clone differs by one base, so this may be a read error. CDR3 region: CASSVYLRGYYKQYF. Written as DNA, the CDR3 is TGTGCCAGCAGTGTCTACCTTAGAGGTTACTACAAGCAGTACTTC. The chain uses TRBV27 and TRBJ2-7, with no clear D. The CDR3 is 15 residues long. Germline assignment: CDR1 MNHEY and CDR2 SMNVEV (reference sequence).

This clonotype came up many times. The V and J genes are TRBV6-2 or TRBV6-3 and TRBJ2-5; no clear D. CDR3 length: 14 amino acids. CDR1 and CDR2 from the germline V gene are MNHEY and SVGEGT. Trimming cost V 2 bases and J 2 bases, with 9 bases left between them. The CDR3 region is CASSYIGVQETQYF. The CDR3, as DNA: TGTGCCAGCAGTTACATTGGAGTTCAAGAGACCCAGTACTTC.

In regard to this clonotype: A clone one base away is much larger, so this may be a read error. This chain connects TRBV5-1 to TRBJ2-1, with D uncertain. The germline gives CDR1 SGHRS, CDR2 YFSETQ. The V gene lost 4 bases and the J gene lost 10 bases, with 18 bases spanning the gap. This CDR3 has 14 amino acids. CDR3 coding DNA: TGCGCCAGCAGCCCTCCGGTCCTCGGTAGCGAGCAGTTCTTC. Its translation: CASSPPVLGSEQFF.

This clonotype occurred once. The chain recombines TRBV24-1 with TRBJ2-7, with 7 bases identical to TRBD1. Germline trimming cut 7 bases from V and 1 base from J; bases unmatched to any gene: 6. The CDR3 contains 14 residues. CDR1 and CDR2 from the germline V gene are KGHDR and SFDVKD. The CDR3 coding sequence is TGTGCCACCAGGATTGACAGGGAGTCCTACGAGCAGTACTTC. This codes for CATRIDRESYEQYF.

Regarding this clonotype: This may be a read error, as it is one base from a much larger clone. The J gene is TRBJ1-5, the V gene TRBV4-2, with no clear D. The CDR3 has 13 amino acids. The germline CDR1 and CDR2 sequences are LGHNA and YNFKEQ. The CDR3 reads CAGSQEGNQPQHF. The CDR3 region has the DNA TGTGCCGGCAGCCAGGAGGGTAATCAGCCCCAGCATTTT.

DNA for the CDR3: TGTGCCAGCAGCCCAAATGGGGCGGGGGAAGGCTACACCTTC. Protein sequence: CASSPNGAGEGYTF. This chain connects TRBV6-2 or TRBV6-3 to TRBJ1-2; D might be TRBD1 (5 bases). V was trimmed by 6 bases and J by 8 bases, leaving 19 bases between them. Germline V lookup: CDR1 MNHEY, CDR2 SVGEGT. The CDR3 runs to 14 residues.

At least ten counts were recorded for this clonotype. The chain recombines TRBV27 with TRBJ2-3; D ambiguous. CDR1 and CDR2 (germline): MNHEY, SMNVEV (reference sequence). The V gene lost 1 base and the J gene lost 0 bases, with 17 bases spanning the gap. The CDR3 extends over 18 amino acids. As DNA, the CDR3 is TGTGCCAGCAGTTTATTCCCCGCCCGGAGAACTAGCACAGATACGCAGTATTTT. The encoded protein is CASSLFPARRTSTDTQYF.

The chain combines TRBV30 with TRBJ2-2, with 9 bases matching TRBD2. Germline CDR1 and CDR2: GTSNPN and SVGIG (reference sequence). This CDR3 has 15 amino acids. Trimming removed 2 bases from V and 5 bases from J; junction bases left unmatched: 6. The CDR3 here is CAWSTAGGGTGELFF. In DNA form, the CDR3 reads TGTGCCTGGAGTACGGCGGGGGGGGGAACCGGGGAGCTGTTTTTT.

The rearrangement links TRBV4-2 to TRBJ1-1; D gene ambiguous. In germline, CDR1 is LGHNA, CDR2 YNFKEQ. V shed 1 base and J shed 7 bases, with 16 bases lying between them. This CDR3 contains 15 residues. In DNA form, the CDR3 reads TGTGCCAGCAGCCAAGGAAATGGCCCTGGGGATGAAGCTTTCTTT. Encoded protein: CASSQGNGPGDEAFF.

In its sample, this clonotype was seen many times. This sequence joins TRBV6-2 or TRBV6-3 and TRBJ1-2; D uncertain. CDR1 and CDR2 (germline): MNHEY, SVGEGT. V lost 5 bases and J 7 bases, leaving 20 bases between the germline ends. CDR3 length: 15 residues. DNA for the CDR3: TGTGCCAGCAGTCCAACAGCCACCAGGAAGGGTGGCTACACCTTC. Its translation is CASSPTATRKGGYTF.

This clonotype has a handful of counts. The chain employs TRBV4-1 and TRBJ1-1; D is uncertain. CDR1 and CDR2 from the germline V gene are MGHRA and YSYEKL. The ends were cut back, 3 bases at V and 0 bases at J, with 8 bases in the middle. The CDR3 length is 14 residues. The CDR3 spells CASSHPTVNTEAFF. CDR3 nucleotides: TGCGCCAGCAGCCATCCTACAGTGAACACTGAAGCTTTCTTT.

This clonotype was counted many times. The chain is built from TRBV2 and TRBJ1-5, with 7 nucleotides matching TRBD1. The V and J ends lost 5 bases and 7 bases, in that order; junction bases with no gene match: 5. From germline, CDR1 is SNHLY and CDR2 FYNNEI. The CDR3 totals 13 residues. The CDR3 DNA reads as TGTGCCAGCAGTACAGGGGAAGAACAGCCCCAGCATTTT. This translates into CASSTGEEQPQHF. Full variable domain (remainder filled in from reference TRBV2 and TRBJ1-5): EPEVTQTPSHQVTQMGQEVILRCVPISNHLYFYWYRQILGQKVEFLVSFYNNEISEKSEIFDDQFSVERPDGSNFTLKIRSTKLEDSAMYFCASSTGEEQPQHFGDGTRLSIL.

With respect to this clonotype: An end of the junction differs from the germline gene, which may be a read error. The rearrangement uses TRBV2 and TRBJ2-1; 7 bases map to TRBD2. Germline loops: CDR1 SNHLY, CDR2 FYNNEI. The CDR3 loop spans 15 amino acids. CDR3 sequence: CAGRARAGVSNEQFF. The CDR3 DNA follows: TGTGCCGGCAGGGCCAGGGCGGGAGTTTCAAATGAGCAGTTCTTC.

A few counts support this clonotype. A much larger clonotype is one base distant, so this may be a read error. The chain joins TRBV20-1 to TRBJ2-5, with 8 nucleotides matching TRBD1. V dropped 4 bases and J dropped 11; count of bases not matched to a gene: 12. This CDR3 is built from 13 residues. The V gene's germline CDR1 is DFQATT and CDR2 SNEGSKA (reference sequence). In DNA, the CDR3 is TGCAGTGCTACCGGGGACAGGTACAATGAGCAGTACTTC. Translating gives CSATGDRYNEQYF.

This clonotype was observed a single time. The rearrangement joins TRBV12-3 or TRBV12-4 to TRBJ2-1; 8 nucleotides align to TRBD2. The CDR3 is 16 amino acids. J lost 3 bases, V lost 2 bases, and 6 bases had no gene match. The CDR3 loop is CASSLRISGGYNEQFF. The CDR3 DNA follows: TGTGCCAGCAGTTTAAGGATAAGCGGGGGCTACAATGAGCAGTTCTTC.

This chain links TRBV12-3 or TRBV12-4 with TRBJ2-3; tentatively, D is TRBD1 (5 bases). There are 14 residues in the CDR3. The V end lost 7 bases, the J end lost 11 bases, and 22 bases lay between the germline ends. For the CDR3, the DNA is TGTGCCAGCACCCTTTCAGAGGACACAGATGTGCAGTATTTT. This translates into CASTLSEDTDVQYF.

CDR3 coding DNA: TGTGCCAGCAGCTTAGTATCCCAGGGAAGAGCTTTCTTT. This translates into CASSLVSQGRAFF. The V call is TRBV7-9, the J call TRBJ1-1; possibly TRBD1 for D (5 bases). The CDR3 spans 13 residues. V was shortened by 1 base and J by 10 bases, with 13 bases between the two germline ends. CDR1 is SEHNR and CDR2 is FQNEAQ in the germline V gene (reference sequence).

This clonotype appeared many times. This rearrangement joins TRBV7-2 to TRBJ2-1; D is ambiguous. The germline CDR1 and CDR2 sequences are SGHTA and FQGNSA. The CDR3 covers 14 residues. With 5 bases removed from V and 11 bases from J, the gap between germline ends came to 19 bases. CDR3 region: CASSQGSTFGKQFF. The DNA for the CDR3 is TGTGCCAGCAGCCAAGGGTCGACCTTTGGAAAGCAGTTCTTC.

This clonotype was counted between two and nine times. J is TRBJ1-1 and V is TRBV7-9, with 7 bases identical to TRBD1. This CDR3 contains 15 residues. The ends lost 1 base at V and 6 bases at J; junction bases unmatched: 8. CDR1 is SEHNR and CDR2 is FQNEAQ in the germline V gene (reference sequence). The CDR3 bases are TGTGCCAGCAGCTTAGGTGGAGGGGGCTGGGCTGAAGCTTTCTTT. Its protein product is CASSLGGGGWAEAFF.

This clonotype has just a few counts. The chain joins TRBV7-9 to TRBJ2-3; D is possibly TRBD2 (5 bases). The germline gives CDR1 SEHNR, CDR2 FQNEAQ (reference sequence). V lost 4 bases to trimming and J lost 6 bases, with 17 bases between them. This CDR3 comprises 15 residues. The CDR3 loop reads CASSSSERSRDTQYF. The CDR3 nucleotides read TGTGCCAGCAGCTCGTCCGAGCGGTCGAGGGATACGCAGTATTTT.

The chain joins TRBV7-9 to TRBJ2-4, with D perhaps given as TRBD1 or TRBD2 (5 bases each). The CDR3 extends over 17 amino acids. Per the germline V gene, CDR1 is SEHNR and CDR2 is FQNEAQ (reference sequence). V lost 4 bases, J lost 0 bases, and 16 bases lay in between. The CDR3 DNA follows: TGTGCCAGCAGCTACCTATCTGGGACGCTAGCCAAAAACATTCAGTACTTC. Amino acid sequence: CASSYLSGTLAKNIQYF.

This clonotype was counted only a few times. A junction end diverges from the germline sequence, so it may reflect a read error. This sequence joins TRBV11-2 and TRBJ2-7, with a tentative D call TRBD2 (7 bases). The CDR3 consists of 12 residues. Germline values: CDR1 SGHAT, CDR2 FQNNGV. CDR3 protein: CASVGGAYEQYF. DNA for the CDR3: TGTGCCAGCGTTGGGGGGGCCTATGAGCAGTACTTC.

This clonotype showed up many times. The chain recombines TRBV7-2 with TRBJ1-2; D gene uncertain. The CDR3 spans 14 residues. Germline V lookup: CDR1 SGHTA, CDR2 FQGNSA. V was pared by 1 base and J by 6 bases, with 12 bases between. This chain's CDR3 is CASSLERVAHGYTF. DNA of the CDR3: TGTGCCAGCAGCTTAGAAAGGGTTGCTCATGGCTACACCTTC.

In its sample, this clonotype was seen many times. The chain couples TRBV7-2 to TRBJ1-1; 9 bases map to TRBD1. CDR1 and CDR2 (germline): SGHTA, FQGNSA. This CDR3 has 16 amino acids. V was clipped by 6 bases and J by 6 bases; unmatched bases: 14. The CDR3 reads CASRAGTGRWAAEAFF. CDR3 DNA sequence: TGTGCCAGCAGAGCCGGGACAGGGCGGTGGGCGGCTGAAGCTTTCTTT. Drawing the rest from reference TRBV7-2 and TRBJ1-1, the complete variable domain is GAGVSQSPSNKVTEKGKDVELRCDPISGHTALYWYRQSLGQGLEFLIYFQGNSAPDKSGLPSDRFSAERTGGSVSTLTIQRTQQEDSAVYLCASRAGTGRWAAEAFFGQGTRLTVV.

Ten or more counts support this clonotype. The gene calls are TRBV6-2 or TRBV6-3 and TRBJ2-4; D gene ambiguous. Deletions cut 3 bases from V and 6 bases from J, with 12 bases between. Germline V gene data show CDR1 as MNHEY and CDR2 as SVGEGT. This CDR3 comprises 14 residues. The CDR3: CASSYPGSPNIQYF. DNA for the CDR3: TGTGCCAGCAGTTATCCCGGGTCCCCAAACATTCAGTACTTC.

This clonotype was seen a single time. The rearrangement uses TRBV24-1 and TRBJ2-5; possible D gene TRBD1, 6 bases. The V gene's germline CDR1 is KGHDR and CDR2 SFDVKD. The V end was cut by 4 bases, the J end by 5 bases, with 13 bases between. This CDR3 contains 14 residues. The CDR3 nucleotides are TGTGCCACCAGTGAGTTTCAGGGGTCGGAGACCCAGTACTTC. Translated: CATSEFQGSETQYF.